What follows are 2 T cell receptor beta chains derived from one specimen sequenced in a study of blood T cells in healthy people across ages. Sample-barcoded 5' priming and a J-beta primer mix drove a second PCR of about 7 to 11 cycles. In TCRdb, the 5' RACE reads were re-called with MiXCR into one record per CDR3 protein. This table has roughly 1.5 million distinct CDR3 sequences, 40% to 45% appearing once. Input material: blood. The source is a woman between 18 and 29 years old in good health.

As regards this clonotype: This may arise from a read error, as a much more abundant clone is one base away. V is TRBV5-1 and J is TRBJ2-5; 10 nucleotides match TRBD2. Germline V CDR1 and CDR2: SGHRS, YFSETQ. This CDR3 comprises 16 residues. This chain's CDR3 is CASSAFAAGGPVTQHF. The DNA for the CDR3 is TGCGCCAGCAGCGCCTTCGCAGCGGGAGGGCCCGTGACCCAGCACTTC.

The chain links TRBV4-3 to TRBJ2-5, with D maybe TRBD1 (6 bases). The germline V gene encodes CDR1 LGHNA and CDR2 YSLEER. The V end lost 4 bases, the J end lost 5 bases, and 20 bases lay between the germline ends. The CDR3 spans 16 residues. This chain's CDR3 is CASSRHRSTGWETQYF. CDR3 sequence (DNA): TGCGCCAGCAGCCGTCACAGAAGTACAGGGTGGGAGACCCAGTACTTC.